The sequence of this T cell receptor (beta chain) was determined in a study of blood T cell repertoires in COVID-19. Study-level information: Acute and convalescent COVID-19 samples came from the United States, Italy and Spain. PBMCs, B-cell-depleted T cells, or T cells were the source of the cDNA or gDNA that made up the material.

Under the authors' procedure: Reference gene primer amplification yielded estimated nucleated cell counts. Sequencing used immunoSEQ multiplex PCR; TCRdb keeps in-frame clones, though not all of them. The DNA gave D and trimming, while V, J and clone size come from that table. The sample lists about 200,000 clones, around 82% occurring once. The CDR3 runs 13 residues. The junction had 4 bases not matched to a gene; V was cut back by 5 bases and J by 4 bases. The genes are TRBV12-3 or TRBV12-4 and TRBJ1-1; 7 positions agree with TRBD1. Material for sequencing was peripheral blood. This clonotype originated in a woman aged 70-85 years with acute or convalescent COVID-19. The CDR3: CASSLDRATEAFF. The CDR3 DNA reads as TGTGCCAGCAGTCTCGACAGGGCCACTGAAGCTTTCTTT.